This TCR beta chain derives from a study of cytomegalovirus exposure and HLA in healthy donors. The sample holds one count of this clone. Method: immunoSEQ multiplex PCR; TCRdb's copy keeps in-frame clones and lacks some. The sample includes some 150,000 clones, about nine tenths seen only once; the top ten take less than 5.5%. Trimming cost V 1 base and J 2 bases, with 8 bases left between them. The CDR3 runs to 14 residues. Germline V gene sequence: CDR1 PRHDT, CDR2 FYEKMQ (reference sequence). The chain links TRBV13 to TRBJ1-1; D uncertain. The clonotype comes from a man younger than 35 in good health and CMV-seropositive. Sequencing input: PBMCs. The CDR3 here is CASSLAQKNTEAFF. In DNA, the CDR3 is TGTGCCAGCAGCTTAGCACAGAAAAACACTGAAGCTTTCTTT. Variable domain in full (rest from reference TRBV13 and TRBJ1-1): AAGVIQSPRHLIKEKRETATLKCYPIPRHDTVYWYQQGPGQDPQFLISFYEKMQSDKGSIPDRFSAQQFSDYHSELNMSSLELGDSALYFCASSLAQKNTEAFFGQGTRLTVV.